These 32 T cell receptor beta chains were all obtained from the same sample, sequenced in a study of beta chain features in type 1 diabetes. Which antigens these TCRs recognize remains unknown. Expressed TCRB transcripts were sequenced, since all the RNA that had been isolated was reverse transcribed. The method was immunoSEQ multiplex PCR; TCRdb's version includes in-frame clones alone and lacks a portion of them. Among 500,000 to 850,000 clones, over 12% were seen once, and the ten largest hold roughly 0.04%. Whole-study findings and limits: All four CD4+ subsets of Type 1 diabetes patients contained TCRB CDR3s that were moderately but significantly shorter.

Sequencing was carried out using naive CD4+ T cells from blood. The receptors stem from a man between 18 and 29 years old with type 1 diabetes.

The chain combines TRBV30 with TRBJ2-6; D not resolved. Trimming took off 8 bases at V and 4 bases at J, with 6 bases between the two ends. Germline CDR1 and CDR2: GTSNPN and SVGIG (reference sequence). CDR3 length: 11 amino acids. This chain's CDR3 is CALLGANVLTF. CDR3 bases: TGTGCCCTTTTGGGGGCCAACGTCCTGACTTTC.

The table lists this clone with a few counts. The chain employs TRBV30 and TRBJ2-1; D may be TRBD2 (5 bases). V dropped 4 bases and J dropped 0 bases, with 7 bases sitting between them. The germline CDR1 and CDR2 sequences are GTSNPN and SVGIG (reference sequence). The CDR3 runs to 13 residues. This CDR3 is CAWNGLSYNEQFF. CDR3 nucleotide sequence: TGTGCCTGGAATGGACTCTCCTACAATGAGCAGTTCTTC.

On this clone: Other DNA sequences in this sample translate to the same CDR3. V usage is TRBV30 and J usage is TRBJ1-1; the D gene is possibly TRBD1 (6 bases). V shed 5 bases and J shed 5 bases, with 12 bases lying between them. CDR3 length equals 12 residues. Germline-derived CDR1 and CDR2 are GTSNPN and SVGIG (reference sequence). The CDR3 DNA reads TGTGCCTGGTCTCAGGGGAAGACTGAAGCTTTCTTT. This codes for CAWSQGKTEAFF.

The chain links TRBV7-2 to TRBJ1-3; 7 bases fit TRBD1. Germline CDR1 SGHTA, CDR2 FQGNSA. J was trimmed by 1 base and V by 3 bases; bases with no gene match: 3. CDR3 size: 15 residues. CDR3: CASSFGTASGNTIYF. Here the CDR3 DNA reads TGTGCCAGCAGCTTTGGGACAGCTTCTGGAAACACCATATATTTT.

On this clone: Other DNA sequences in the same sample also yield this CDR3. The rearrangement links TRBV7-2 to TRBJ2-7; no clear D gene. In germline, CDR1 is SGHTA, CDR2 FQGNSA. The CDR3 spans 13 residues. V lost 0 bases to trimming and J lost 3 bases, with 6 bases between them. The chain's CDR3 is CASSLASYYEQYF. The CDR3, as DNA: TGTGCCAGCAGCTTAGCTAGTTACTACGAGCAGTACTTC.

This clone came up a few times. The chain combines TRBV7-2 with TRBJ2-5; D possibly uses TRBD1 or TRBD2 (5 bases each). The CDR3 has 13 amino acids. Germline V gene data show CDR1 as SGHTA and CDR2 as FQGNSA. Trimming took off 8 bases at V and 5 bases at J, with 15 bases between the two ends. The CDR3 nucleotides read TGTGCCAGCCGACAGCAGGAGGCGGAGACCCAGTACTTC. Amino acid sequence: CASRQQEAETQYF.

CDR3 DNA sequence: TGCGCCAGCAGCTTGGGCGTTAGCGGCCAAGAGACCCAGTACTTC. The encoded protein is CASSLGVSGQETQYF. The chain links TRBV5-1 to TRBJ2-5; possible D gene TRBD2, 6 bases. Per germline, CDR1 SGHRS and CDR2 YFSETQ. The V end lost 0 bases, the J end lost 1 base, and 10 bases lay between the germline ends. The CDR3 length is 15 residues. The whole variable domain, remainder taken from reference TRBV5-1 and TRBJ2-5, is KAGVTQTPRYLIKTRGQQVTLSCSPISGHRSVSWYQQTPGQGLQFLFEYFSETQRNKGNFPGRFSGRQFSNSRSEMNVSTLELGDSALYLCASSLGVSGQETQYFGPGTRLLVL.

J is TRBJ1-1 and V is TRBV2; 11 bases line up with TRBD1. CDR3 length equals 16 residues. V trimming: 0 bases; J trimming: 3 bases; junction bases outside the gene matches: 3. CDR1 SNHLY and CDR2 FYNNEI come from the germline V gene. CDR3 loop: CASSEAGTGGYTEAFF. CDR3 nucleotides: TGTGCCAGCAGTGAAGCAGGGACAGGGGGATACACTGAAGCTTTCTTT.

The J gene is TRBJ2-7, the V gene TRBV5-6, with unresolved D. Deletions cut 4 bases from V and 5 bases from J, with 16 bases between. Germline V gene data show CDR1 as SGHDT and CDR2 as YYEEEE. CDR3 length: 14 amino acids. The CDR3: CASSATLVPHEQYF. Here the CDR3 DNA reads TGTGCCAGCAGCGCAACCTTGGTCCCTCACGAGCAGTACTTC.

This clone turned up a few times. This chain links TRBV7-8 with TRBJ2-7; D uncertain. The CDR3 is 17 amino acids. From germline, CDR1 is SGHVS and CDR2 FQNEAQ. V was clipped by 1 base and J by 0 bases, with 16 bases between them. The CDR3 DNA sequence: TGTGCCAGCAGCTTAGAATCCGGCAGCCCGAGCTCCTACGAGCAGTACTTC. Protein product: CASSLESGSPSSYEQYF.

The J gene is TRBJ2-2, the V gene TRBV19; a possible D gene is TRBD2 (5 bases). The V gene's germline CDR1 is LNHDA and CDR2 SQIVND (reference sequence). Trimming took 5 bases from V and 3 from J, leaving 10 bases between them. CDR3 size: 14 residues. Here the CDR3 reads CASSPMRDTGELFF. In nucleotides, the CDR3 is TGTGCCAGTAGTCCCATGCGGGACACCGGGGAGCTGTTTTTT. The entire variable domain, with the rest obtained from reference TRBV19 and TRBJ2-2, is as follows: DGGITQSPKYLFRKEGQNVTLSCEQNLNHDAMYWYRQDPGQGLRLIYYSQIVNDFQKGDIAEGYSVSREKKESFPLTVTSAQKNPTAFYLCASSPMRDTGELFFGEGSRLTVL.

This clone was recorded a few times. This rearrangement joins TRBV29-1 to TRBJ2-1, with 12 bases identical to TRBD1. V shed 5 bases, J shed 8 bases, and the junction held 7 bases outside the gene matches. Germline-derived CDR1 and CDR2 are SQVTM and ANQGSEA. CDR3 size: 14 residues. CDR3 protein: CSVTPGQGADEQFF. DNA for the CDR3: TGCAGCGTTACCCCGGGACAGGGGGCAGATGAGCAGTTCTTC.

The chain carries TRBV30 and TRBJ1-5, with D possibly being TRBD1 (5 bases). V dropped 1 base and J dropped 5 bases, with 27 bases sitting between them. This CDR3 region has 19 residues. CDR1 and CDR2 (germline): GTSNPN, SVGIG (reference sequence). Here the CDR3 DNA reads TGTGCCTGGAGTGCGGCGTGGGTAAGGGGCACCATAACAGATCAGCCCCAGCATTTT. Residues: CAWSAAWVRGTITDQPQHF.

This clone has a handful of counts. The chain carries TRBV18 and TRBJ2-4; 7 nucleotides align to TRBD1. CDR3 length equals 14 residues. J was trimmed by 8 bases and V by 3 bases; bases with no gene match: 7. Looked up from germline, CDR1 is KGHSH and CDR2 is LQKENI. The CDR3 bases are TGTGCCAGCTCACCGGGAACAGGGGCGGACATTCAGTACTTC. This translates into CASSPGTGADIQYF. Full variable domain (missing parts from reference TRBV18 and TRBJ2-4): NAGVMQNPRHLVRRRGQEARLRCSPMKGHSHVYWYRQLPEEGLKFMVYLQKENIIDESGMPKERFSAEFPKEGPSILRIQQVVRGDSAAYFCASSPGTGADIQYFGAGTRLSVL.

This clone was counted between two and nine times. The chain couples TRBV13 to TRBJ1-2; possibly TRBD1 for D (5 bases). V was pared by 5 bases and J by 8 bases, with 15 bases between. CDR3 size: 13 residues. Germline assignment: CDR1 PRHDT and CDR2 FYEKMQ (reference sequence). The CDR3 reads CASSLILGGGYTF. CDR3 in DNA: TGTGCCAGCAGCCTCATCTTGGGGGGAGGCTACACCTTC.

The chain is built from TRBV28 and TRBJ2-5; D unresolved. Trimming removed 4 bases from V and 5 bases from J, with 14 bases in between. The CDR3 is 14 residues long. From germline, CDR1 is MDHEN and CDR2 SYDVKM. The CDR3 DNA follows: TGTGCCAGCAGTTCCGGGTCGATCGTTGAGACCCAGTACTTC. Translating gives CASSSGSIVETQYF.

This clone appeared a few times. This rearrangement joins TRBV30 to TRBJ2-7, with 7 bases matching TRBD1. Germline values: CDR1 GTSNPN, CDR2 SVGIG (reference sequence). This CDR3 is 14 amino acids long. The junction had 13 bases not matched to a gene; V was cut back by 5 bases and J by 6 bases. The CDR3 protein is CAWDRGQSVGEQYF. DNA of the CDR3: TGTGCCTGGGACCGGGGACAGTCTGTCGGCGAGCAGTACTTC.

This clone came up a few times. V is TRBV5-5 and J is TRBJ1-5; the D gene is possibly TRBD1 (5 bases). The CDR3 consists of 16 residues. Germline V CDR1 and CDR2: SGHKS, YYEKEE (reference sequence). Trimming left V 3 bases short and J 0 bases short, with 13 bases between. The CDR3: CASSYWGPDSNQPQHF. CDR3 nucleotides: TGTGCCAGCAGCTATTGGGGACCCGATAGCAATCAGCCCCAGCATTTT.

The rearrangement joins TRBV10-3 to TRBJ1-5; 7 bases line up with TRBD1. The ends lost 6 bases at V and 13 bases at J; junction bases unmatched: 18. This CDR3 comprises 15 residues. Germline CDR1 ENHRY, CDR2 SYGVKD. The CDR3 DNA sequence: TGTGCCATCAGCGACCGACAGGGCGTGCAAACCTTACAGCATTTT. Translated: CAISDRQGVQTLQHF.

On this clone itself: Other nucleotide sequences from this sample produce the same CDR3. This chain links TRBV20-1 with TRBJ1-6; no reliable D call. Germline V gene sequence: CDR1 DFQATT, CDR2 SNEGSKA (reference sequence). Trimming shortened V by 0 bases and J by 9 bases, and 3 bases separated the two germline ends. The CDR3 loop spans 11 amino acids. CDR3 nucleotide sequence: TGCAGTGCTAGAGACCGTTCACCCCTCCACTTT. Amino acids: CSARDRSPLHF.

This CDR3 reads CACTRWGRGLSGNTIYF. As DNA, the CDR3 is TGTGCCTGCACCCGATGGGGCAGGGGGCTTTCTGGAAACACCATATATTTT. The chain uses TRBV30 and TRBJ1-3; 8 nucleotides align to TRBD1. Germline CDR1 is GTSNPN and CDR2 is SVGIG (reference sequence). The CDR3 runs 17 residues. V was pared by 6 bases and J by 1 base, with 14 bases of the junction left unmatched.

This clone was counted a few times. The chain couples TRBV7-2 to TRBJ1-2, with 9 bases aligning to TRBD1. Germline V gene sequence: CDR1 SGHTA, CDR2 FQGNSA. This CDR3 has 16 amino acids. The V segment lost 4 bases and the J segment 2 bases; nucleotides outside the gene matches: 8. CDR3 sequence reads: CASSSTGTGRNYGYTF. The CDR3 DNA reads TGTGCCAGCAGCTCTACCGGGACAGGGAGGAACTATGGCTACACCTTC. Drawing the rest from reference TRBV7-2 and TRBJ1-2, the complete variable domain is GAGVSQSPSNKVTEKGKDVELRCDPISGHTALYWYRQSLGQGLEFLIYFQGNSAPDKSGLPSDRFSAERTGGSVSTLTIQRTQQEDSAVYLCASSSTGTGRNYGYTFGSGTRLTVV.

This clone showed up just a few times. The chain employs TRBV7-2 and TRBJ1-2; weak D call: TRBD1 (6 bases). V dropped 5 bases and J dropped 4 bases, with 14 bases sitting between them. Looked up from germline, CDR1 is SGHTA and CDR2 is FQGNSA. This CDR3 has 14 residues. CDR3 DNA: TGTGCCAGCAGCCCGTTACAGGGTGGCTATGGCTACACCTTC. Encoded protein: CASSPLQGGYGYTF.

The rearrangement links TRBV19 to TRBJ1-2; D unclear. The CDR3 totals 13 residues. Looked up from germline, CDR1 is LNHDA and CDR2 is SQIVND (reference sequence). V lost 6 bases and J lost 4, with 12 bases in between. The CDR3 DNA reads TGTGCCAGTAGCCCGGGGATTTTCTATGGCTACACCTTC. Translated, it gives CASSPGIFYGYTF.

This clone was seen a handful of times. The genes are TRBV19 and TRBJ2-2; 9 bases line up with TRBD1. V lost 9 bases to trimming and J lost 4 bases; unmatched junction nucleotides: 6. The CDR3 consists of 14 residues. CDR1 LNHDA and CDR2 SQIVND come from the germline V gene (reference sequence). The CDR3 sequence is CASSQGAGTGELFF. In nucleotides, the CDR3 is TGTGCCAGCTCACAGGGGGCAGGCACCGGGGAGCTGTTTTTT.

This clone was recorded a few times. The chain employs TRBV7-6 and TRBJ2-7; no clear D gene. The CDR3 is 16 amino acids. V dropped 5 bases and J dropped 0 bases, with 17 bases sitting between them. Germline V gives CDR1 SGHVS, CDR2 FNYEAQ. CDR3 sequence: CASSLSPTGSSYEQYF. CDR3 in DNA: TGTGCCAGCAGCCTAAGCCCGACTGGATCCTCCTACGAGCAGTACTTC. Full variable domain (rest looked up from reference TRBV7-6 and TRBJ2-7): GAGVSQSPRYKVTKRGQDVALRCDPISGHVSLYWYRQALGQGPEFLTYFNYEAQQDKSGLPNDRFSAERPEGSISTLTIQRTEQRDSAMYRCASSLSPTGSSYEQYFGPGTRLTVT.

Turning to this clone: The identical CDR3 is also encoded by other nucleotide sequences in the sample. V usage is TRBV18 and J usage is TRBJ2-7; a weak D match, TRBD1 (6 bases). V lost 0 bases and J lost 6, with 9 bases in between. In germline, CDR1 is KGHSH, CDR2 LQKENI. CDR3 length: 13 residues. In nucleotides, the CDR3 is TGTGCCAGCTCACCACCGAGCAGGGGCGAGCAGTACTTC. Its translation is CASSPPSRGEQYF.

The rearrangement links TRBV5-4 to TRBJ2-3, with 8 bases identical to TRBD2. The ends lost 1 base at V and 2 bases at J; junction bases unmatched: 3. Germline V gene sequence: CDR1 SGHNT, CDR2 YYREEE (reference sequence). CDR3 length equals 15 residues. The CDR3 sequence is CASSLQRGYTDTQYF. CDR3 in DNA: TGTGCCAGCAGCTTGCAGCGGGGGTACACAGATACGCAGTATTTT. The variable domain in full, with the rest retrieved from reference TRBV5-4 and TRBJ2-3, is ETGVTQSPTHLIKTRGQQVTLRCSSQSGHNTVSWYQQALGQGPQFIFQYYREEENGRGNFPPRFSGLQFPNYSSELNVNALELDDSALYLCASSLQRGYTDTQYFGPGTRLTVL.

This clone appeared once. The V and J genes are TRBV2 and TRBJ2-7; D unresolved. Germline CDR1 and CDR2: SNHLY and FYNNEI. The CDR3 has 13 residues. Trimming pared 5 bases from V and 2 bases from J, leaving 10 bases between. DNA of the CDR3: TGTGCCAGCAGTTCGACGGTCACCTACGAGCAGTACTTC. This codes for CASSSTVTYEQYF.

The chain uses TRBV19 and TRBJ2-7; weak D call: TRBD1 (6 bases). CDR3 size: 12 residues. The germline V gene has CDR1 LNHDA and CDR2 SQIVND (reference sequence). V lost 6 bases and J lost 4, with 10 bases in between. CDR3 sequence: CASSRTVYEQYF. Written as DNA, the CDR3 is TGTGCCAGTAGCCGGACAGTTTACGAGCAGTACTTC.

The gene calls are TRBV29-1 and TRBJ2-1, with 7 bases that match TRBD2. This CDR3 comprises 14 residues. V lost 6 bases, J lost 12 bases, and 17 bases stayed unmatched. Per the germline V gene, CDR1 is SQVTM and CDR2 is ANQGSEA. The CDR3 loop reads CSVQGLAGEPGQFF. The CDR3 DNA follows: TGCAGCGTCCAGGGACTTGCGGGAGAGCCGGGGCAGTTCTTC.

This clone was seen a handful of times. CDR3 region: CAWSAQGSGGYTF. The CDR3 DNA reads as TGTGCCTGGAGTGCCCAGGGGAGTGGTGGCTACACCTTC. V and J are TRBV30 and TRBJ1-2; weak D call: TRBD1 (6 bases). From germline, CDR1 is GTSNPN and CDR2 SVGIG (reference sequence). Trimming cost V 1 base and J 7 bases, with 13 bases left between them. The CDR3 loop spans 13 amino acids.